A selection of T cell receptor beta chains follows, all from one sample in a study of blood T cell repertoires in COVID-19. Clones were sequenced by immunoSEQ multiplex PCR, and TCRdb holds only the in-frame ones, with some missing. The top ten hold 3% to 3.5% of the sample, which has more than 40,000 clones, around 87% seen once. The sample comprised PBMCs or T cells enriched from blood (not recorded which). These receptor sequences come from a woman aged 50 to 60 who had recovered from COVID-19. CDR3s leave out the opening cysteine and the closing phenylalanine or tryptophan. Each record gives: V gene, clone size, CDR3 protein. Clone size, where shown, is once, few, many, or a class for clones that have expanded.

>TRBV3-1/TRBV3-2|NA
ASSSLTGRFTEAF
>TRBV6-6|NA
ASSDGTGGNYEQY
>TRBV18|NA
ASSPKGNSGRNEQF
>TRBV18|NA
ASSLADRGSYEQY
>TRBV18|NA
ASSRDRGRFYNSPLH
>TRBV21-1|NA
ASSLLGSQGVKGDTEAF
>TRBV19|NA
ASSRPGRAINQPQH
>TRBV30|NA
AWNYRDGWGYEQY
>TRBV4-2|NA
ASSHGDRGRPDTQY
>TRBV15|NA
ATSREGQIQETQY
>TRBV5-1|NA
ASSYTLTGKGETQY
>TRBV18|NA
ASSPQSDRNTGELF
>TRBV19|NA
ASSTGQAYNEQF
>TRBV20-1|NA
SASLVAGKYEQY
>TRBV18|NA
ASSPRTGEGNYGYT
>TRBV19|NA
ASSMTSLGTGYQETQY
>TRBV6-5|NA
ASRAQGDQPQH
>TRBV18|NA
ASSPPGLAGGLGEQF
>TRBV19|NA
ASSIVGTDSYGYT
>TRBV2|few
ASSDIQGATDTQY
>TRBV9|NA
ASSVDLGSQPQH
>TRBV9|NA
ASSVTGGGTGELF
>TRBV12-3/TRBV12-4|NA
ASRVVRIGELF
>TRBV4-1|NA
ASSQGGFSNQPQH
>TRBV4-2|NA
ASSRPGTANEKLF
>TRBV6-5|NA
ASSPDRGSNQPQH
>TRBV27|medium-sized
ASSWGEGGEQY